Below are 13 T cell receptor beta chains sequenced from a single sample in a study of blood T cell repertoires in COVID-19. TCRdb's table, derived via immunoSEQ multiplex PCR, lists solely in-frame clones and lacks some. The sample includes approximately 110,000 clones, roughly 79% of them seen just once. The sequencing input was peripheral blood. Receptor source: a woman aged 70-85 years with acute or convalescent COVID-19.

V is TRBV11-3 and J is TRBJ1-4, with 7 bases aligning to TRBD1. Germline CDR1 reads SGHNT; CDR2 reads YENEEA. The length of the CDR3 is 15 residues. The J segment lost 8 bases and the V segment lost 3 bases, leaving 9 bases of the junction unmatched. CDR3 sequence reads: CASSFPDRDAEKLFF. CDR3 bases: TGTGCCAGCAGCTTCCCAGACAGGGACGCAGAAAAACTGTTTTTT.

V is TRBV7-9 and J is TRBJ2-7; 8 bases line up with TRBD2. Trimming removed 5 bases from V and 5 bases from J; junction bases left unmatched: 8. Germline values: CDR1 SEHNR, CDR2 FQNEAQ (reference sequence). The CDR3 sequence is 14 residues long. The CDR3 DNA follows: TGTGCCAGCAGCGCACTAGCGGTGGAACACGAGCAGTACTTC. Its protein product is CASSALAVEHEQYF.

The V gene is TRBV6-4, the J gene TRBJ1-2; D call uncertain. The CDR3 covers 13 residues. CDR1 MRHNA and CDR2 SNTAGT come from the germline V gene. The V gene lost 2 bases and the J gene lost 8 bases, with 12 bases spanning the gap. CDR3 DNA: TGTGCCAGCAGTGACCCGGCGGGAAGAGGCTACACCTTC. Its protein product is CASSDPAGRGYTF.

The chain couples TRBV21-1 to TRBJ1-5; the D call of TRBD1 is as the table states it, not checked on the DNA. TRBV21-1 is a pseudogene locus. The CDR3 extends over 18 amino acids. Written as DNA, the CDR3 is TGTGCCAGCAGCAAAATTGAGCCTGTTGGGGGCCCCAATCAGCCCCAGCATTTT. As protein: CASSKIEPVGGPNQPQHF.

This clone was seen only a few times. V usage is TRBV7-9 and J usage is TRBJ2-7; no clear D gene. The V gene's germline CDR1 is SEHNR and CDR2 FQNEAQ (reference sequence). The V gene lost 1 base and the J gene lost 2 bases, with 12 bases spanning the gap. The length of the CDR3 is 15 residues. The CDR3: CASSLGLQAPYEQYF. The CDR3 nucleotides are TGTGCCAGCAGCTTAGGATTGCAGGCGCCCTACGAGCAGTACTTC.

V gene TRBV4-1 combines with J gene TRBJ2-5; 7 bases match TRBD1. Per the germline V gene, CDR1 is MGHRA and CDR2 is YSYEKL. This CDR3 is 18 amino acids long. Unmatched junction bases numbered 11, after V lost 0 bases and J lost 1 base. CDR3 protein: CASSQDPPGTVIQETQYF. CDR3 sequence (DNA): TGCGCCAGCAGCCAAGACCCCCCCGGGACAGTAATCCAAGAGACCCAGTACTTC.

A word on this clone: The sample has other DNA sequences that encode this CDR3 too. J is TRBJ1-2 and V is TRBV5-6; D is undetermined. The V gene lost 0 bases and the J gene lost 2 bases, with 2 bases spanning the gap. Germline-derived CDR1 and CDR2 are SGHDT and YYEEEE. This CDR3 has 12 amino acids. The CDR3 loop is CASSLANYGYTF. CDR3 DNA: TGTGCCAGCAGCTTGGCGAACTATGGCTACACCTTC.

The chain is built from TRBV7-2 and TRBJ1-5; 7 bases match TRBD1. CDR1 and CDR2 from the germline V gene are SGHTA and FQGNSA. V trimming: 2 bases; J trimming: 4 bases; junction bases outside the gene matches: 5. This CDR3 is 15 amino acids long. The DNA for the CDR3 is TGTGCCAGCAGCTTAACAGGGGAATTAAATCAGCCCCAGCATTTT. Translated: CASSLTGELNQPQHF.

J is TRBJ2-1 and V is TRBV6-5; 7 bases agree with TRBD1. The junction had 16 bases not matched to a gene; V was cut back by 4 bases and J by 13 bases. The CDR3 length is 15 residues. Germline V gene lookup returns CDR1 MNHEY and CDR2 SVGAGI. Here the CDR3 reads CASSSPDLRTGDQFF. The CDR3 region has the DNA TGTGCCAGCAGTTCGCCCGATCTCAGGACAGGAGACCAGTTCTTC.

The CDR3 is CASSLTGVGGYTF. CDR3 nucleotides: TGTGCCAGCAGCCTCACAGGGGTCGGTGGCTACACCTTC. The chain carries TRBV11-2 and TRBJ1-2, with 7 bases fitting TRBD1. Trimming cost V 5 bases and J 7 bases; bases outside gene matches: 7. Germline V gene lookup returns CDR1 SGHAT and CDR2 FQNNGV. The CDR3 covers 13 residues.

The chain carries TRBV4-1 and TRBJ2-1; D is unclear. CDR3 length: 16 residues. The V gene lost 1 base and the J gene lost 9 bases, with 19 bases spanning the gap. Germline V gives CDR1 MGHRA, CDR2 YSYEKL. The CDR3 DNA sequence: TGCGCCAGCAGCCAAGGGCCGGGTATCCCCAACGGTGAGCAGTTCTTC. It encodes CASSQGPGIPNGEQFF.

The genes are TRBV5-5 and TRBJ2-5; the D gene is possibly TRBD1 (5 bases). The germline V and J ends were trimmed by 2 bases and 4 bases, with 12 bases remaining between them. Germline V gene lookup returns CDR1 SGHKS and CDR2 YYEKEE (reference sequence). The CDR3 covers 14 residues. This CDR3 is CASSLDGHRETQYF. CDR3 bases: TGTGCCAGCAGCTTAGACGGACATCGAGAGACCCAGTACTTC.

The rearrangement uses TRBV9 and TRBJ2-7; 10 nucleotides align to TRBD1. This CDR3 contains 15 residues. Trimming at V came to 0 bases and at J to 3 bases, leaving 3 bases not matched to a gene. Germline CDR1 and CDR2: SGDLS and YYNGEE. The CDR3 reads CASSVGDRGNYEQYF. The CDR3 DNA follows: TGTGCCAGCAGCGTAGGGGACAGGGGCAACTACGAGCAGTACTTC.